This T cell receptor beta chain was retrieved from a study of regulatory T cells in long-lasting Graves disease. Comments on this clonotype: Its target is unknown.

Arm-PCR of CDR3 regions and iRepertoire HTBI primers were the basis on which TCR beta libraries were built. TCRdb ran MiXCR on the multiplex PCR reads and lists one entry per CDR3 protein. The sample contains almost 350,000 distinct CDR3 sequences, around a fifth of which appear only once. In germline, CDR1 is MNHNS, CDR2 SASEGT. The CDR3 length is 16 residues. Stated time point: persistent/refractory GD, antithyroid drugs over 5 years with positive TRAb. From PBMCs, RNA was extracted and then used to make the TCR library. Points from the study as a whole: Patients with persistent Graves' had lower TCR diversity than newly diagnosed patients.

This sequence joins TRBV6-1 and TRBJ2-5, with 10 bases identical to TRBD1. The J call is doubtful: the DNA matches TRBJ2-1 better. Here the sequenced sample was peripheral blood mononuclear cells (PBMCs), taken when the disease was refractory, from a patient treated with antithyroid drugs. This TCR derives from a female donor with Graves disease. As DNA, the CDR3 is TGTGCCAGCAGGAGCCCGGGACAGGGGTCCGGCAATGAGCAGTTCTTC. This translates into CASRSPGQGSGNEQFF.